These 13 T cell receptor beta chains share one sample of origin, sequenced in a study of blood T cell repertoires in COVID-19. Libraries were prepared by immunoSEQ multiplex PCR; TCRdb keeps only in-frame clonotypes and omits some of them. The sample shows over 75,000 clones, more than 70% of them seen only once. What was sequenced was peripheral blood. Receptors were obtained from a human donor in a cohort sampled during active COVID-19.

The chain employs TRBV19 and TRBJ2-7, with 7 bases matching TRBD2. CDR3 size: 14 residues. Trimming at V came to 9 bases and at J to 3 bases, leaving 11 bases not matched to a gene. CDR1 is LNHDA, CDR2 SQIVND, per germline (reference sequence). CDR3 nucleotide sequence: TGTGCCAGCAACTCAGGGCGGGAGATCTACGAGCAGTACTTC. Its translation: CASNSGREIYEQYF.

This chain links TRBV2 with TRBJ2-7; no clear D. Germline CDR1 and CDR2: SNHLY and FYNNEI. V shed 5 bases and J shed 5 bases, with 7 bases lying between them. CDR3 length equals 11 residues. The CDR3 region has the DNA TGTGCCAGCAGTCGACAAAACGAGCAGTACTTC. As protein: CASSRQNEQYF.

The CDR3 loop is CASSTIWRGRVADTQYF. As DNA, the CDR3 is TGTGCCAGCAGCACCATTTGGCGCGGGAGAGTCGCAGATACGCAGTATTTT. This chain connects TRBV11-2 to TRBJ2-3; 7 bases agree with TRBD2. Germline V gene data show CDR1 as SGHAT and CDR2 as FQNNGV. With V trimmed by 5 bases and J by 4 bases, 15 bases remained unmatched. The CDR3 has 17 amino acids.

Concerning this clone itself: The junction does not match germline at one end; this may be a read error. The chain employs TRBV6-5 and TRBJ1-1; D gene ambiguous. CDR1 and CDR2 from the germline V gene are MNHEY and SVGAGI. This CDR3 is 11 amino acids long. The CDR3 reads CASGAAVQTLF. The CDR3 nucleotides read TGTGCCAGCGGCGCGGCAGTTCAAACCCTTTTT.

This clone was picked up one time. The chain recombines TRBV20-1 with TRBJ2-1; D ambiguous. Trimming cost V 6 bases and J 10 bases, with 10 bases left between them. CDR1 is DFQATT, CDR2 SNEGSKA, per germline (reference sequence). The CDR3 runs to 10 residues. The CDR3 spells CSASYPEQFF. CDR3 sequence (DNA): TGCAGTGCCTCCTACCCGGAGCAGTTCTTC.

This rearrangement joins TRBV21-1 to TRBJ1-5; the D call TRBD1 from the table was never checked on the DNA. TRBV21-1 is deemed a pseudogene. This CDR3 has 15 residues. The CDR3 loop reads CASSPTGDPNQPQHF. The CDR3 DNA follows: TGTGCCAGCAGCCCGACAGGGGACCCCAATCAGCCCCAGCATTTT.

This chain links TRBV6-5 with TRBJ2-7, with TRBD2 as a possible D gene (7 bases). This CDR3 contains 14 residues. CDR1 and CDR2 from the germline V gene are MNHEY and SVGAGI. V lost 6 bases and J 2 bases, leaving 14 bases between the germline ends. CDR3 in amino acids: CASRKGRGAYEQYF. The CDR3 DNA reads TGTGCCAGCAGGAAAGGGAGGGGGGCCTACGAGCAGTACTTC.

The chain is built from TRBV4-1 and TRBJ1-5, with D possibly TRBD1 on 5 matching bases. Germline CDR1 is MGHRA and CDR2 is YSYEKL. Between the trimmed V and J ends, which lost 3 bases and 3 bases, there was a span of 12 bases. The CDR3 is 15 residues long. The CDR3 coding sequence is TGCGCCAGCAGCCAGCCGGGAGGGGCCAATCAGCCCCAGCATTTT. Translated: CASSQPGGANQPQHF.

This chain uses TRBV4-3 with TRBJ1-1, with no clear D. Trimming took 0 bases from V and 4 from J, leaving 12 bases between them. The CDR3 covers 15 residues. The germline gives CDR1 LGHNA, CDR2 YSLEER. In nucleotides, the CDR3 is TGCGCCAGCAGCCAAGACGTCCAGCGCGCCACTGAAGCTTTCTTT. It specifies CASSQDVQRATEAFF.

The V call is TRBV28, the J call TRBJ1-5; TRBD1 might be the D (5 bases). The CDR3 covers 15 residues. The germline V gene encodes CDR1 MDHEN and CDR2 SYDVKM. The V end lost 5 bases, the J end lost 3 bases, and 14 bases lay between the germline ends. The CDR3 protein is CASSLPGGDNQPQHF. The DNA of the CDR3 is TGTGCCAGCAGTCTCCCCGGGGGGGACAATCAGCCCCAGCATTTT. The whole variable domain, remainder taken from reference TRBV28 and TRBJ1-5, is DVKVTQSSRYLVKRTGEKVFLECVQDMDHENMFWYRQDPGLGLRLIYFSYDVKMKEKGDIPEGYSVSREKKERFSLILESASTNQTSMYLCASSLPGGDNQPQHFGDGTRLSIL.

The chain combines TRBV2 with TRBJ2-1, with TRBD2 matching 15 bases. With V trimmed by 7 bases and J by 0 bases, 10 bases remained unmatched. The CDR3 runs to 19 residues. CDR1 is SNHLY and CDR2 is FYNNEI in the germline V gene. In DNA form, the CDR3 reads TGTGCCAGCACCTCGGGACTAGCGGGGGGCGTGAGCTCCTACAATGAGCAGTTCTTC. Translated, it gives CASTSGLAGGVSSYNEQFF. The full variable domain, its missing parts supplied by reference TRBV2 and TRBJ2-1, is EPEVTQTPSHQVTQMGQEVILRCVPISNHLYFYWYRQILGQKVEFLVSFYNNEISEKSEIFDDQFSVERPDGSNFTLKIRSTKLEDSAMYFCASTSGLAGGVSSYNEQFFGPGTRLTVL.

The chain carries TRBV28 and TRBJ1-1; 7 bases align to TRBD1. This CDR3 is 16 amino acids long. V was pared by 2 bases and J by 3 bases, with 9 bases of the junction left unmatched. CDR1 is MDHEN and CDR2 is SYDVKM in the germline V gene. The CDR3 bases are TGTGCCAGCAGTTTACCCCTGACAGGGCGGGACACTGAAGCTTTCTTT. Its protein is CASSLPLTGRDTEAFF.

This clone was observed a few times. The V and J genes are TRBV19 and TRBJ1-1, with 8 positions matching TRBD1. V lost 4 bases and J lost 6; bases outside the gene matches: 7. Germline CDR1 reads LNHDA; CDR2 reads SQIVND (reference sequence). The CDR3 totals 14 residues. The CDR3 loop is CASSKGQGSAEAFF. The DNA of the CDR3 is TGTGCCAGTAGTAAAGGACAGGGTTCGGCTGAAGCTTTCTTT.